This TCR beta chain derives from a study of T cell responses to AZD1222 COVID-19 vaccine. On the study more broadly: Some second doses came at about 4 weeks and others at about 12 weeks; these were pooled. The study's findings and limits: The number of AZD1222 recipients seropositive at baseline was only five to seven.

The germline gives CDR1 SGHNT, CDR2 YYREEE (reference sequence). The CDR3 is made up of 16 amino acids. The V segment lost 4 bases and the J segment 5 bases; nucleotides outside the gene matches: 9. A note on this clone: The antigen is undetermined.

TCRdb's copy holds only in-frame clones and misses some; the assay was immunoSEQ multiplex PCR. The sample lists 100,000 to 150,000 clones, more than 70% occurring once. This TCR was recovered from an adult in good health. This chain uses TRBV5-4 with TRBJ2-7; TRBD2 matches 13 bases. Sequencing used peripheral blood, obtained on day 0 of AZD1222 vaccination. CDR3 sequence reads: CASSPGLAGIPHEQYF. The DNA for the CDR3 is TGTGCCAGCAGCCCGGGACTAGCGGGAATACCCCACGAGCAGTACTTC. Variable domain in full (rest from reference TRBV5-4 and TRBJ2-7): ETGVTQSPTHLIKTRGQQVTLRCSSQSGHNTVSWYQQALGQGPQFIFQYYREEENGRGNFPPRFSGLQFPNYSSELNVNALELDDSALYLCASSPGLAGIPHEQYFGPGTRLTVT.